The present T cell receptor beta chain was sequenced within a study of blood T cell repertoires in COVID-19. Authors' processing steps: Estimates of nucleated cell counts were drawn from the amplification of reference gene primers. Repertoires were generated with immunoSEQ multiplex PCR, while TCRdb's copy carries only in-frame clones and drops some. V, J and clone size derive from that table, while D and trimming were established from the DNA sequence. The top ten clones hold about 2.9% of a sample with about 400,000 clones, around 84% of them seen once. This clone was observed once. Sequencing was performed on peripheral blood. This sequence was found in a human donor in a cohort sampled during active COVID-19.

CDR3 bases: TGTGCCGTGGGGCGGGAGGCAGATACGCAGTATTTT. Translating it yields CAVGREADTQYF. The chain recombines TRBV2 with TRBJ2-3; TRBD2 matches at 8 bases. CDR3 length equals 12 residues. From germline, CDR1 is SNHLY and CDR2 FYNNEI. The V segment lost 11 bases and the J segment 4 bases; nucleotides outside the gene matches: 5.